This is a list of T cell receptor beta chains from one sample in a study of tumor-infiltrating lymphocytes in primary liver carcinoma. Each CDR3 protein is one row after TCRdb ran MiXCR on the multiplex PCR reads. Here the sample spans 100,000 to 150,000 distinct CDR3 sequences, 55% to 75% being singletons. Input material: liver tumor tissue from sampling region 3. These TCRs come from an older woman with primary liver carcinoma and hepatitis B virus infection. Both conserved end residues are part of each CDR3. The order of the fields is V gene, clone size, CDR3 length, J gene, D gene, CDR3 protein, CDR3 DNA. D genes are given only for firm matches. Clone size, where shown, is once, few, many, or a class for clones that have expanded.

V gene: TRBV11-2; clone size: NA; CDR3 length: 14; J gene: TRBJ2-7; D gene: TRBD2; CDR3 protein: CASSLTGTRFERYF; CDR3 DNA: TGTGCCAGCAGCCTAACCGGGACTAGGTTCGAGCGGTACTTC
V gene: TRBV4-2; clone size: many; CDR3 length: 14; J gene: TRBJ2-3; D gene: NA; CDR3 protein: CASSQGGGADTQYF; CDR3 DNA: TGTGCCAGCAGCCAAGGGGGCGGTGCAGATACGCAGTATTTT
V gene: TRBV11-2; clone size: NA; CDR3 length: 17; J gene: TRBJ2-2; D gene: NA; CDR3 protein: CVSSLVGGARNTGEPFF; CDR3 DNA: TGTGTCAGCAGCTTAGTGGGGGGAGCGAGGAACACCGGGGAGCCGTTTTTT
V gene: TRBV6-6; clone size: NA; CDR3 length: 13; J gene: TRBJ2-3; D gene: NA; CDR3 protein: CANSEVGTDTQYF; CDR3 DNA: TGTGCCAACAGTGAGGTCGGCACAGATACGCAGTATTTT
V gene: TRBV28; clone size: NA; CDR3 length: 14; J gene: TRBJ1-1; D gene: TRBD1; CDR3 protein: CASSLGRGDTEAFF; CDR3 DNA: TGTGCCAGCAGTTTGGGCAGGGGGGACACTGAAGCTTTCTTT
V gene: TRBV15; clone size: NA; CDR3 length: 17; J gene: TRBJ1-6; D gene: NA; CDR3 protein: CATSRPGAEGLGSPLHF; CDR3 DNA: TGTGCCACCAGCAGGCCCGGGGCAGAGGGTCTTGGTTCACCCCTCCACTTT
V gene: TRBV28; clone size: NA; CDR3 length: 15; J gene: TRBJ2-7; D gene: NA; CDR3 protein: CASYSRARRPYEHYF; CDR3 DNA: TGTGCCAGCTATTCAAGGGCTCGGAGGCCCTACGAGCATTACTTC
V gene: TRBV29-1; clone size: medium-sized; CDR3 length: 13; J gene: TRBJ2-3; D gene: NA; CDR3 protein: CSVDGGGTDTQYF; CDR3 DNA: TGCAGCGTTGACGGTGGAGGCACAGATACGCAGTATTTT
V gene: TRBV6-5; clone size: many; CDR3 length: 14; J gene: TRBJ1-5; D gene: NA; CDR3 protein: CASSRPGVGQPQHF; CDR3 DNA: TGTGCCAGCAGCCGGCCGGGGGTTGGTCAGCCCCAGCATTTT
V gene: TRBV11-3; clone size: NA; CDR3 length: 15; J gene: TRBJ2-7; D gene: NA; CDR3 protein: CASSLGIGVSLEQYF; CDR3 DNA: TGTGCCAGCAGTTTAGGGATAGGGGTCTCCCTCGAGCAGTACTTC
V gene: TRBV5-1; clone size: NA; CDR3 length: 16; J gene: TRBJ2-3; D gene: TRBD2; CDR3 protein: CASSPRLAVSTDTQYF; CDR3 DNA: TGCGCCAGCAGCCCCCGACTAGCGGTTAGCACAGATACGCAGTATTTT
V gene: TRBV5-1; clone size: NA; CDR3 length: 15; J gene: TRBJ2-7; D gene: NA; CDR3 protein: CAGGAWDLGPPEQYF; CDR3 DNA: TGCGCCGGCGGCGCCTGGGACCTTGGGCCTCCCGAGCAGTACTTC
V gene: TRBV11-2; clone size: NA; CDR3 length: 13; J gene: TRBJ1-4; D gene: NA; CDR3 protein: CAGSPHIGEKLFF; CDR3 DNA: TGTGCCGGCAGTCCCCACATTGGGGAAAAACTGTTTTTT
V gene: TRBV11-3; clone size: NA; CDR3 length: 16; J gene: TRBJ2-5; D gene: NA; CDR3 protein: CASSASGITSPGAQYF; CDR3 DNA: TGTGCCAGCAGCGCCTCAGGGATAACCTCGCCGGGGGCCCAGTACTTC
V gene: TRBV30; clone size: NA; CDR3 length: 14; J gene: TRBJ2-2; D gene: NA; CDR3 protein: CVWNVGLTSGELFF; CDR3 DNA: TGTGTCTGGAATGTAGGACTCACCTCCGGGGAGCTGTTTTTT
V gene: TRBV4-1; clone size: NA; CDR3 length: 18; J gene: TRBJ2-5; D gene: NA; CDR3 protein: CASSQDMGRGAALETQYF; CDR3 DNA: TGCGCTAGCAGCCAAGATATGGGCCGCGGGGCAGCCCTAGAGACCCAGTACTTC
V gene: TRBV7-8; clone size: many; CDR3 length: 13; J gene: TRBJ2-1; D gene: NA; CDR3 protein: CASSWLRGNEQFF; CDR3 DNA: TGTGCCAGCAGCTGGCTAAGAGGAAATGAGCAGTTCTTC